The 8 T cell receptor beta chains listed next were all sequenced from one sample in a study of blood T cell repertoires in COVID-19. Clones were read by immunoSEQ multiplex PCR, and TCRdb kept only the in-frame ones, dropping some. The top ten clones hold over 15% of a sample with fewer than 90,000 clones, about nine tenths of them seen once. Input material: peripheral blood. These receptors all come from a man older than 75 in a cohort sampled during active COVID-19.

This chain links TRBV7-6 with TRBJ2-1; weak D call: TRBD2 (7 bases). Germline V gene lookup returns CDR1 SGHVS and CDR2 FNYEAQ. Trimming removed 5 bases at V and 8 bases at J, with 19 bases between. The CDR3 contains 15 residues. CDR3 bases: TGTGCCAGCAGCCGCCAATTTGGGGGGGCAGATGAGCAGTTCTTC. Its translation is CASSRQFGGADEQFF.

This rearrangement joins TRBV10-3 to TRBJ2-3; maybe TRBD1 (6 bases). V lost 3 bases and J 1 base, leaving 14 bases between the germline ends. This CDR3 has 16 amino acids. CDR1 ENHRY and CDR2 SYGVKD come from the germline V gene. The CDR3 protein is CAISDPAGAGTDTQYF. The CDR3 nucleotides read TGTGCCATCAGTGACCCAGCAGGGGCGGGCACAGATACGCAGTATTTT.

The chain is built from TRBV7-2 and TRBJ2-3; TRBD2 matches 7 bases. The germline V gene has CDR1 SGHTA and CDR2 FQGNSA. This CDR3 region has 15 residues. V was clipped by 3 bases and J by 11 bases; unmatched bases: 14. The CDR3: CASSLGGGILIGQYF. CDR3 coding DNA: TGTGCCAGCAGCTTGGGCGGGGGAATTCTGATTGGGCAGTATTTT.

The sample holds a few counts of this clone. The V and J genes are TRBV10-3 and TRBJ1-2; D is unclear. Germline loops: CDR1 ENHRY, CDR2 SYGVKD. The CDR3 has 14 amino acids. Trimming stripped 3 bases from V and 0 bases from J, with 8 bases between. For the CDR3, the DNA is TGTGCCATCAGTGAACTGCCTACTAACTATGGCTACACCTTC. It specifies CAISELPTNYGYTF.

The gene calls are TRBV12-2 and TRBJ1-5; the D call TRBD1 from the table was never checked on the DNA. TRBV12-2 is a recognized pseudogene. This CDR3 comprises 13 residues. CDR3 nucleotide sequence: TGTGCAAGTCGCCCGACAGGGGATCAGCCCCAGCATTTT. It is translated as CASRPTGDQPQHF.

This sequence joins TRBV4-1 and TRBJ2-7; a weak D match, TRBD1 (6 bases). Trimming cost V 0 bases and J 3 bases, with 12 bases left between them. Germline loops: CDR1 MGHRA, CDR2 YSYEKL. The CDR3 is 15 residues long. CDR3 amino acids: CASSQERGRGYEQYF. The CDR3 DNA follows: TGCGCCAGCAGCCAAGAGAGGGGCAGGGGCTACGAGCAGTACTTC.

This rearrangement joins TRBV2 to TRBJ1-4; 7 positions match TRBD1. The CDR3 runs to 14 residues. Germline V gene lookup returns CDR1 SNHLY and CDR2 FYNNEI. V shed 1 base and J 9 bases; nucleotides not matched to a gene: 5. The CDR3 is CASSEVQGGKKLFF. For the CDR3, the DNA is TGTGCCAGCAGTGAAGTGCAGGGGGGAAAAAAACTGTTTTTT. The full variable domain, with the rest looked up from reference TRBV2 and TRBJ1-4, is EPEVTQTPSHQVTQMGQEVILRCVPISNHLYFYWYRQILGQKVEFLVSFYNNEISEKSEIFDDQFSVERPDGSNFTLKIRSTKLEDSAMYFCASSEVQGGKKLFFGSGTQLSVL.

J is TRBJ1-3 and V is TRBV5-1; TRBD1 might be the D (6 bases). Germline CDR1 SGHRS, CDR2 YFSETQ. V shed 0 bases and J shed 4 bases, with 14 bases lying between them. CDR3 length: 16 residues. The CDR3 here is CASSLESTGRGNTIYF. CDR3 in DNA: TGCGCCAGCAGCTTGGAATCGACAGGTCGCGGAAACACCATATATTTT. The whole variable domain, remainder taken from reference TRBV5-1 and TRBJ1-3, is KAGVTQTPRYLIKTRGQQVTLSCSPISGHRSVSWYQQTPGQGLQFLFEYFSETQRNKGNFPGRFSGRQFSNSRSEMNVSTLELGDSALYLCASSLESTGRGNTIYFGEGSWLTVV.